These 28 T cell receptor beta chains came from one sample sequenced in a study of CD8+ T cells in alopecia areata. Sequencing used cDNA as its template, made by extracting RNA and reverse transcribing it. Sequencing used immunoSEQ multiplex PCR; TCRdb keeps in-frame clones, though not all of them. Of some 100,000 clones in the sample, approximately 59% are singletons; the top ten hold around 30%. Treatment here: oral pan-JAK inhibitor, 5-10 mg twice daily. Specimen: CD8+ T cells sorted from blood, collected at week 4, from a patient treated with tofacitinib. Receptors were obtained from a human donor with alopecia areata.

Only a few counts were recorded for this clone. The chain combines TRBV27 with TRBJ1-2, with D maybe TRBD1 (6 bases). The CDR3 is 14 residues long. Germline CDR1 MNHEY, CDR2 SMNVEV (reference sequence). With 6 bases removed from V and 3 bases from J, the gap between germline ends came to 14 bases. The CDR3 DNA is TGTGCCAGCAGGCCAACAGGGCTCCACTATGGCTACACCTTC. Translating it yields CASRPTGLHYGYTF.

This clone was counted ten times or more. The chain combines TRBV29-1 with TRBJ2-1, with 12 bases lining up with TRBD2. V lost 1 base and J lost 0; bases outside the gene matches: 4. The CDR3 contains 17 residues. Germline CDR1 SQVTM, CDR2 ANQGSEA. In nucleotides, the CDR3 is TGCAGCGTTGAAGGACTAGCGGGGGACCGCTCCTACAATGAGCAGTTCTTC. It specifies CSVEGLAGDRSYNEQFF.

This chain links TRBV18 with TRBJ1-2, with D possibly being TRBD1 (5 bases). The CDR3 is made up of 13 amino acids. Germline assignment: CDR1 KGHSH and CDR2 LQKENI. V was trimmed by 0 bases and J by 8 bases, leaving 10 bases between them. CDR3 DNA sequence: TGTGCCAGCTCACCACCGGGGGGTGGAGGCTACACCTTC. Translating gives CASSPPGGGGYTF.

The J gene is TRBJ2-5, the V gene TRBV1; the table names TRBD2, a call not compared with the DNA. TRBV1 is assigned pseudogene status. The CDR3 runs to 14 residues. CDR3 protein: CTSSGGGAEETQYF. Here the CDR3 DNA reads TGCACCAGCAGCGGCGGGGGGGCCGAGGAGACCCAGTACTTC.

Concerning this clone itself: In the same sample, other DNA sequences code for this CDR3. The chain couples TRBV7-2 to TRBJ2-6; D remains unclear. CDR3 length: 13 amino acids. Germline CDR1 and CDR2: SGHTA and FQGNSA. V shed 6 bases and J shed 0 bases, with 3 bases lying between them. For the CDR3, the DNA is TGTGCCAGCAGAGGCTCTGGGGCCAACGTCCTGACTTTC. Translating gives CASRGSGANVLTF.

The CDR3 sequence: CAFRRFEQYF. CDR3 sequence (DNA): TGTGCCTTTAGAAGGTTCGAGCAGTACTTC. This rearrangement joins TRBV30 to TRBJ2-7, with D hard to call. This CDR3 comprises 10 residues. Germline V gives CDR1 GTSNPN, CDR2 SVGIG (reference sequence). Between the trimmed V and J ends, which lost 7 bases and 6 bases, there was a span of 10 bases.

This clone was seen more than once but under ten times. The rearrangement joins TRBV27 to TRBJ2-7, with 8 bases that match TRBD1. The CDR3 is 14 residues long. From germline, CDR1 is MNHEY and CDR2 SMNVEV (reference sequence). V was clipped by 6 bases and J by 3 bases; unmatched bases: 7. The CDR3 spells CASRKTGVSYEQYF. The CDR3 region has the DNA TGTGCCAGCAGGAAGACAGGGGTGAGCTACGAGCAGTACTTC.

This clone was counted only a few times. The rearrangement uses TRBV30 and TRBJ1-1, with 7 bases that match TRBD1. CDR3 length equals 13 residues. Trimming took 1 base from V and 5 from J; bases not matched to a gene: 4. CDR1 GTSNPN and CDR2 SVGIG come from the germline V gene (reference sequence). The CDR3, as DNA: TGTGCCTGGAGTGGGGACAGCCGAACTGAAGCTTTCTTT. Its protein product is CAWSGDSRTEAFF.

This clone was recorded a few times. The chain carries TRBV29-1 and TRBJ2-3; possible D gene TRBD1, 5 bases. This CDR3 region has 13 residues. Germline V gene sequence: CDR1 SQVTM, CDR2 ANQGSEA. V was pared by 4 bases and J by 2 bases, with 10 bases between. The CDR3 sequence: CSVARANTDTQYF. The CDR3 DNA reads TGCAGCGTTGCCAGGGCAAACACAGATACGCAGTATTTT.

The chain joins TRBV7-9 to TRBJ1-2; tentative D call: TRBD1 (5 bases). The length of the CDR3 is 14 residues. The germline V and J ends were trimmed by 4 bases and 8 bases, with 17 bases remaining between them. Looked up from germline, CDR1 is SEHNR and CDR2 is FQNEAQ (reference sequence). CDR3 region: CASSSGLGSSGYTF. In nucleotides, the CDR3 is TGTGCCAGCAGCTCAGGGTTGGGGAGTAGCGGCTACACCTTC.

This clone was detected a few times. This chain uses TRBV7-9 with TRBJ2-1; D is unclear. CDR1 and CDR2 from the germline V gene are SEHNR and FQNEAQ (reference sequence). The CDR3 consists of 13 residues. V lost 8 bases and J 0 bases, leaving 8 bases between the germline ends. CDR3 sequence (DNA): TGTGCCAGCTCTGACTCCTCCTACAATGAGCAGTTCTTC. Residues: CASSDSSYNEQFF.

The chain links TRBV5-1 to TRBJ1-6; D gene ambiguous. Germline V gene data show CDR1 as SGHRS and CDR2 as YFSETQ. V was pared by 4 bases and J by 8 bases, with 13 bases between. CDR3 length: 14 residues. Written as DNA, the CDR3 is TGCGCCAGCAGCCGAGGCCTAGAGGATTCACCCCTCCACTTT. The encoded protein is CASSRGLEDSPLHF.

The chain employs TRBV14 and TRBJ1-1; D may be TRBD1 (6 bases). Trimming removed 1 base at V and 4 bases at J, with 7 bases between. This CDR3 has 13 amino acids. The germline gives CDR1 SGHDN, CDR2 FVKESK. This chain's CDR3 is CASSQVGGTEAFF. CDR3 nucleotide sequence: TGTGCCAGCAGCCAAGTAGGGGGCACTGAAGCTTTCTTT. Variable domain in full (rest from reference TRBV14 and TRBJ1-1): EAGVTQFPSHSVIEKGQTVTLRCDPISGHDNLYWYRRVMGKEIKFLLHFVKESKQDESGMPNNRFLAERTGGTYSTLKVQPAELEDSGVYFCASSQVGGTEAFFGQGTRLTVV.

The chain recombines TRBV29-1 with TRBJ1-1, with D tentatively TRBD1 (6 bases). This CDR3 spans 16 amino acids. Germline values: CDR1 SQVTM, CDR2 ANQGSEA. The V end lost 5 bases, the J end lost 1 base, and 20 bases lay between the germline ends. CDR3 residues: CSVQQGPWGENTEAFF. CDR3 DNA sequence: TGCAGCGTTCAACAGGGCCCCTGGGGAGAGAACACTGAAGCTTTCTTT. Together with reference TRBV29-1 and TRBJ1-1, the CDR3 gives the full variable domain: SAVISQKPSRDICQRGTSLTIQCQVDSQVTMMFWYRQQPGQSLTLIATANQGSEATYESGFVIDKFPISRPNLTFSTLTVSNMSPEDSSIYLCSVQQGPWGENTEAFFGQGTRLTVV.

The DNA for the CDR3 is TGTGCCAGCAGCCAAGATAGCGCCCCTACGGGGGGGGACTATGGCTACACCTTC. Its protein product is CASSQDSAPTGGDYGYTF. V gene TRBV4-2 combines with J gene TRBJ1-2, with D tentatively TRBD1 (5 bases). The CDR3 loop spans 18 amino acids. V shed 0 bases and J shed 3 bases, with 20 bases lying between them. Germline assignment: CDR1 LGHNA and CDR2 YNFKEQ.

This clone was counted once. The V call is TRBV27, the J call TRBJ2-7; no clear D gene. From germline, CDR1 is MNHEY and CDR2 SMNVEV (reference sequence). This CDR3 spans 14 amino acids. V was pared by 5 bases and J by 4 bases, with 15 bases between. The CDR3 DNA is TGTGCCAGCAGTCCGGGTGTGAGTTGGTACGAGCAGTACTTC. This sequence encodes CASSPGVSWYEQYF.

The chain combines TRBV2 with TRBJ2-7; no clear D gene. CDR3 length: 12 residues. The germline gives CDR1 SNHLY, CDR2 FYNNEI. Deletions cut 4 bases from V and 7 bases from J, with 11 bases between. CDR3 protein: CASSVGALEQYF. CDR3 bases: TGTGCCAGCAGTGTCGGAGCGCTTGAGCAGTACTTC. Together with reference TRBV2 and TRBJ2-7, the CDR3 gives the full variable domain: EPEVTQTPSHQVTQMGQEVILRCVPISNHLYFYWYRQILGQKVEFLVSFYNNEISEKSEIFDDQFSVERPDGSNFTLKIRSTKLEDSAMYFCASSVGALEQYFGPGTRLTVT.

V is TRBV30 and J is TRBJ1-2; tentatively, D is TRBD1 (5 bases). The V end lost 0 bases, the J end lost 0 bases, and 11 bases lay between the germline ends. There are 15 residues in the CDR3. Germline CDR1 reads GTSNPN; CDR2 reads SVGIG (reference sequence). CDR3: CAWSVMAGTNYGYTF. CDR3 DNA: TGTGCCTGGAGTGTAATGGCAGGGACTAACTATGGCTACACCTTC.

The genes are TRBV4-1 and TRBJ1-5; a weak D match, TRBD1 (6 bases). The CDR3 length is 16 residues. V shed 3 bases and J shed 2 bases, with 14 bases lying between them. CDR1 is MGHRA and CDR2 is YSYEKL in the germline V gene. The CDR3 spells CASSHPREGGNQPQHF. Here the CDR3 DNA reads TGCGCCAGCAGCCACCCCAGGGAGGGGGGCAATCAGCCCCAGCATTTT.

The gene calls are TRBV13 and TRBJ2-5; D call uncertain. Between the trimmed V and J ends, which lost 3 bases and 2 bases, there was a span of 7 bases. CDR3 length: 13 residues. Germline assignment: CDR1 PRHDT and CDR2 FYEKMQ (reference sequence). The CDR3 spells CASSLQLQETQYF. CDR3 DNA sequence: TGTGCCAGCAGCTTGCAGCTACAAGAGACCCAGTACTTC. The full variable domain, completed using reference TRBV13 and TRBJ2-5, is AAGVIQSPRHLIKEKRETATLKCYPIPRHDTVYWYQQGPGQDPQFLISFYEKMQSDKGSIPDRFSAQQFSDYHSELNMSSLELGDSALYFCASSLQLQETQYFGPGTRLLVL.

This clone was seen only a few times. V is TRBV27 and J is TRBJ2-3; D is perhaps TRBD1 or TRBD2 (5 bases each). The V end lost 3 bases, the J end lost 1 base, and 8 bases lay between the germline ends. The CDR3 sequence is 14 residues long. Germline assignment: CDR1 MNHEY and CDR2 SMNVEV (reference sequence). The CDR3 region is CASSLGVGTDTQYF. CDR3 nucleotides: TGTGCCAGCAGTTTGGGGGTGGGCACAGATACGCAGTATTTT.

In the case of this clone: The same CDR3 also results from other DNA sequences found in this sample. The chain links TRBV30 to TRBJ1-5, with D perhaps TRBD1 (5 bases). Germline CDR1 reads GTSNPN; CDR2 reads SVGIG (reference sequence). Deletions cut 0 bases from V and 5 bases from J, with 8 bases between. This CDR3 region has 13 residues. CDR3 DNA: TGTGCCTGGAGTGTCGGGGGAGATCAGCCCCAGCATTTT. Amino acid sequence: CAWSVGGDQPQHF.

V is TRBV7-2 and J is TRBJ2-7; TRBD1 matches at 7 bases. In germline, CDR1 is SGHTA, CDR2 FQGNSA. The CDR3 length is 13 residues. The junction had 6 bases not matched to a gene; V was cut back by 4 bases and J by 6 bases. CDR3 region: CASSSLTGTEQYF. The CDR3 DNA sequence: TGTGCCAGCAGCTCCCTGACAGGGACCGAGCAGTACTTC.

This clone has more than one count but fewer than ten. The chain recombines TRBV27 with TRBJ2-1; D possibly matches TRBD1 or TRBD2 (5 bases each). The CDR3 runs to 16 residues. V was clipped by 6 bases and J by 5 bases, with 20 bases between them. Germline V CDR1 and CDR2: MNHEY, SMNVEV (reference sequence). DNA for the CDR3: TGTGCCAGCAGCCGCTACCGGGACGGACACCACAATGAGCAGTTCTTC. Protein sequence: CASSRYRDGHHNEQFF.

This clone has a handful of counts. At one end the junction does not follow the germline gene, possibly because of a read error. This chain links TRBV7-9 with TRBJ1-2; D gene ambiguous. CDR1 and CDR2 (germline): SEHNR, FQNEAQ (reference sequence). This CDR3 spans 12 amino acids. CDR3 residues: CASGLGLDGYTF. In DNA form, the CDR3 reads TGTGCCAGCGGCTTGGGATTGGATGGCTACACCTTC.

The chain employs TRBV14 and TRBJ1-2; D is undetermined. The CDR3 covers 12 residues. V lost 3 bases and J 3 bases, leaving 5 bases between the germline ends. Germline CDR1 reads SGHDN; CDR2 reads FVKESK. The CDR3 DNA reads TGTGCCAGCAGCCAGGGTTACTATGGCTACACCTTC. Protein product: CASSQGYYGYTF.

The genes are TRBV28 and TRBJ2-5; tentatively, D is TRBD1 (5 bases). Germline V gives CDR1 MDHEN, CDR2 SYDVKM. Trimming pared 5 bases from V and 2 bases from J, leaving 15 bases between. This CDR3 region has 15 residues. This CDR3 reads CASSQGATLQETQYF. In DNA, the CDR3 is TGTGCCAGCAGTCAGGGTGCCACATTACAAGAGACCCAGTACTTC.

The table lists this clone with a few counts. The chain joins TRBV27 to TRBJ2-7; possibly TRBD2 for D (5 bases). The germline gives CDR1 MNHEY, CDR2 SMNVEV (reference sequence). The CDR3 covers 15 residues. With 0 bases removed from V and 4 bases from J, the gap between germline ends came to 13 bases. CDR3 residues: CASSLSEVGVYEQYF. The CDR3 nucleotides are TGTGCCAGCAGTTTATCGGAGGTCGGGGTTTACGAGCAGTACTTC.